These 20 T cell receptor beta chains share one sample of origin, sequenced in a study of blood T cells in healthy people across ages. Primers used in a second PCR of about 6 to 11 cycles were a sample-barcoded 5' primer and a J-beta primer mix. TCRdb re-derived calls from the 5' RACE reads in MiXCR, one entry per CDR3 protein. The sample records 1.5 million to 2 million distinct CDR3 sequences, 49% being singletons. The source material was blood. These TCRs come from a woman in her thirties or forties in good health.

This clonotype was counted only a few times. The gene calls are TRBV7-9 and TRBJ2-3; D perhaps matches TRBD1 (6 bases). This CDR3 spans 15 amino acids. The germline CDR1 and CDR2 sequences are SEHNR and FQNEAQ (reference sequence). V lost 7 bases to trimming and J lost 2 bases, with 16 bases between them. Here the CDR3 reads CASTSRGTVTDTQYF. CDR3 coding DNA: TGTGCCAGCACCTCGAGGGGGACCGTCACAGATACGCAGTATTTT.

V is TRBV7-2 and J is TRBJ2-1; D is unresolved. The germline CDR1 and CDR2 sequences are SGHTA and FQGNSA. The germline V and J ends were trimmed by 4 bases and 8 bases, with 15 bases remaining between them. The CDR3 sequence is 14 residues long. This CDR3 is CASSYRTHSDEQFF. The CDR3 DNA is TGTGCCAGCAGCTACCGGACCCACTCCGATGAGCAGTTCTTC. Based on the CDR3 plus reference TRBV7-2 and TRBJ2-1, the full variable domain is GAGVSQSPSNKVTEKGKDVELRCDPISGHTALYWYRQSLGQGLEFLIYFQGNSAPDKSGLPSDRFSAERTGGSVSTLTIQRTQQEDSAVYLCASSYRTHSDEQFFGPGTRLTVL.

This clonotype was found a few times. The chain combines TRBV11-1 with TRBJ2-5; maybe TRBD1 (6 bases). CDR1 is SGHAT and CDR2 is FQDESV in the germline V gene (reference sequence). This CDR3 has 14 residues. The germline V and J ends were trimmed by 1 base and 6 bases, with 12 bases remaining between them. The CDR3 reads CASSLDRAGKTQYF. The CDR3 coding sequence is TGTGCCAGCAGCTTAGACAGGGCCGGGAAGACCCAGTACTTC. Filled out from reference TRBV11-1 and TRBJ2-5, the complete variable domain reads EAEVAQSPRYKITEKSQAVAFWCDPISGHATLYWYRQILGQGPELLVQFQDESVVDDSQLPKDRFSAERLKGVDSTLKIQPAELGDSAMYLCASSLDRAGKTQYFGPGTRLLVL.

The chain combines TRBV12-3 or TRBV12-4 with TRBJ2-4, with 11 bases aligning to TRBD2. V trimming: 5 bases; J trimming: 0 bases; junction bases outside the gene matches: 6. This CDR3 contains 17 residues. CDR3 region: CASSRLAGRLAKNIQYF. CDR3 coding DNA: TGTGCCAGCAGTAGACTAGCGGGGAGACTAGCCAAAAACATTCAGTACTTC.

For this clonotype: A much larger clonotype is one base distant, so this may be a read error. This rearrangement joins TRBV4-3 to TRBJ2-7, with 11 bases aligning to TRBD2. CDR3 size: 22 residues. Germline trimming cut 1 base from V and 5 bases from J; bases unmatched to any gene: 25. Germline V CDR1 and CDR2: LGHNA, YSLEER. CDR3 sequence (DNA): TGCGCCAGCAGCCAAGTTGTGCCTAGCGGGGGGACTACGGCCCTTTTTCGCGACGAGCAGTACTTC. It yields the protein CASSQVVPSGGTTALFRDEQYF.

This chain uses TRBV7-2 with TRBJ2-1; the match to TRBD1 covers 9 bases. J was trimmed by 15 bases and V by 4 bases; bases with no gene match: 13. The germline CDR1 and CDR2 sequences are SGHTA and FQGNSA. The CDR3 is made up of 14 amino acids. CDR3 sequence (DNA): TGTGCCAGCAGCTCCGATGGCGGACAGGGGCAGACGTTCTTC. Amino acids: CASSSDGGQGQTFF.

The chain uses TRBV5-1 and TRBJ1-4, with D uncertain. The CDR3 sequence is 14 residues long. Deletions cut 5 bases from V and 8 bases from J, with 16 bases between. Germline values: CDR1 SGHRS, CDR2 YFSETQ. The CDR3 region is CASRPESIREKLFF. CDR3 bases: TGCGCCAGCAGACCAGAATCTATCAGAGAAAAACTGTTTTTT.

CDR3: CASSVQGDGQPQHF. In DNA, the CDR3 is TGTGCCAGCAGCGTACAGGGCGATGGTCAGCCCCAGCATTTT. The chain combines TRBV7-9 with TRBJ1-5, with D possibly TRBD1 on 6 matching bases. V lost 5 bases and J 6 bases, leaving 14 bases between the germline ends. Germline V CDR1 and CDR2: SEHNR, FQNEAQ (reference sequence). The CDR3 is 14 residues long.

The chain couples TRBV28 to TRBJ2-5; D remains unclear. CDR1 MDHEN and CDR2 SYDVKM come from the germline V gene. This CDR3 is 11 amino acids long. Trimming stripped 7 bases from V and 11 bases from J, with 14 bases between. The chain's CDR3 is CASIDGLTQYF. DNA for the CDR3: TGTGCCAGCATCGATGGGTTAACTCAGTACTTC.

This chain uses TRBV27 with TRBJ2-4, with TRBD1 as a possible D gene (5 bases). CDR1 is MNHEY and CDR2 is SMNVEV in the germline V gene (reference sequence). The V end lost 6 bases, the J end lost 2 bases, and 20 bases lay between the germline ends. The CDR3 totals 17 residues. CDR3 loop: CASSPLTTGMTKNIQYF. CDR3 DNA: TGTGCCAGCAGCCCCCTGACCACAGGAATGACCAAAAACATTCAGTACTTC.

V usage is TRBV24-1 and J usage is TRBJ2-7; 7 nucleotides agree with TRBD1. CDR3 length equals 13 residues. In germline, CDR1 is KGHDR, CDR2 SFDVKD. The V and J ends lost 4 bases and 5 bases, in that order; junction bases with no gene match: 4. This chain's CDR3 is CATSEDRAHEQYF. The CDR3 nucleotides are TGTGCCACCAGTGAAGACAGGGCCCACGAGCAGTACTTC.

The rearrangement joins TRBV18 to TRBJ2-1; 7 nucleotides line up with TRBD1. The CDR3 is 15 residues long. Germline CDR1 reads KGHSH; CDR2 reads LQKENI. Trimming removed 5 bases from V and 0 bases from J; junction bases left unmatched: 4. CDR3 amino acids: CASSYDRVSYNEQFF. The CDR3 DNA reads as TGTGCCAGCTCATACGACAGGGTCTCCTACAATGAGCAGTTCTTC. Full variable domain (outside the CDR3, taken from reference TRBV18 and TRBJ2-1): NAGVMQNPRHLVRRRGQEARLRCSPMKGHSHVYWYRQLPEEGLKFMVYLQKENIIDESGMPKERFSAEFPKEGPSILRIQQVVRGDSAAYFCASSYDRVSYNEQFFGPGTRLTVL.

In its sample, this clonotype was seen a few times. The chain is built from TRBV13 and TRBJ1-2; D call uncertain. CDR3 length equals 13 residues. Per the germline V gene, CDR1 is PRHDT and CDR2 is FYEKMQ (reference sequence). Trimming took off 5 bases at V and 4 bases at J, with 11 bases between the two ends. The CDR3 reads CASSAGPTYGYTF. In DNA form, the CDR3 reads TGTGCCAGCAGCGCCGGACCGACCTATGGCTACACCTTC.

The J gene is TRBJ2-1, the V gene TRBV29-1; 11 positions match TRBD1. The germline CDR1 and CDR2 sequences are SQVTM and ANQGSEA. The CDR3 extends over 12 amino acids. Trimming cost V 6 bases and J 10 bases; bases outside gene matches: 5. The CDR3 protein is CSVGTGGNEQFF. The CDR3 DNA follows: TGCAGCGTGGGGACAGGGGGTAACGAGCAGTTCTTC.

This rearrangement joins TRBV10-3 to TRBJ2-1; tentative D call: TRBD2 (5 bases). Trimming removed 1 base at V and 12 bases at J, with 10 bases between. From germline, CDR1 is ENHRY and CDR2 SYGVKD. The CDR3 is made up of 12 amino acids. CDR3 protein: CAISELSGWQFF. The CDR3 DNA follows: TGTGCCATCAGTGAGTTGAGCGGATGGCAGTTCTTC.

The chain joins TRBV5-4 to TRBJ1-1; no reliable D call. This CDR3 has 13 amino acids. Per the germline V gene, CDR1 is SGHNT and CDR2 is YYREEE (reference sequence). With 6 bases removed from V and 0 bases from J, the gap between germline ends came to 9 bases. CDR3 protein: CASMKGLNTEAFF. CDR3 bases: TGTGCCAGCATGAAGGGATTGAACACTGAAGCTTTCTTT.

This clonotype was seen a few times. The rearrangement links TRBV28 to TRBJ2-1, with 8 bases aligning to TRBD2. This CDR3 spans 14 amino acids. V was pared by 6 bases and J by 8 bases, with 9 bases of the junction left unmatched. Germline CDR1 and CDR2: MDHEN and SYDVKM. CDR3 residues: CASRGRGATDEQFF. DNA for the CDR3: TGTGCCAGCAGAGGGCGGGGGGCCACCGATGAGCAGTTCTTC.

The chain links TRBV6-2 or TRBV6-3 to TRBJ2-7; perhaps TRBD1 as D (6 bases). There are 13 residues in the CDR3. V lost 8 bases, J lost 5 bases, and 16 bases lay in between. Germline values: CDR1 MNHEY, CDR2 SVGEGT. The CDR3 here is CASFGTPQDEQYF. For the CDR3, the DNA is TGTGCCAGCTTCGGGACACCCCAAGACGAGCAGTACTTC.

This clonotype was picked up a small number of times. V is TRBV20-1 and J is TRBJ2-3, with 13 bases identical to TRBD2. The V and J ends lost 3 bases and 0 bases, in that order; junction bases with no gene match: 3. Germline V gene data show CDR1 as DFQATT and CDR2 as SNEGSKA (reference sequence). The CDR3 length is 16 residues. DNA for the CDR3: TGCAGTGCTAGGACTAGCGGGGGGACTAGCACAGATACGCAGTATTTT. Translation: CSARTSGGTSTDTQYF.

This clonotype turned up a few times. The rearrangement links TRBV5-1 to TRBJ2-7; 9 nucleotides line up with TRBD1. Losses at the gene ends were 4 bases for V and 7 bases for J; bases not matched to a gene: 9. The germline V gene has CDR1 SGHRS and CDR2 YFSETQ. This CDR3 has 14 residues. CDR3 residues: CASSPGTGKVEQYF. The CDR3 bases are TGCGCCAGCAGCCCCGGGACAGGGAAGGTGGAGCAGTACTTC.